This T cell receptor (beta chain) was captured in a study of T cell repertoires in cytomegalovirus infection. Study summary: Matching HLA type and CMV infection were both indicated by public TCR beta signatures. Regarding the study as a whole: Ex vivo, HLA-C-restricted CMV-specific TCR beta clonotypes prevailed over the rest of the response. The study identified carriers of CMV plus the relevant HLA from cumulative public TCR beta family frequency.

This clonotype was observed many times. Its antigen is unknown. From germline, CDR1 is SGHVS and CDR2 FQNEAQ. The CDR3 sequence is 20 residues long. J lost 1 base, V lost 4 bases, and 13 bases had no gene match. TCRdb reprocessed the reads via MiXCR and lists one record per CDR3 protein. This table holds 150,000 to 200,000 distinct CDR3 sequences, roughly 27% found once. This receptor was taken from a human donor in good health (CMV status not recorded). Some clones in this sample may be carry-over from other donors' samples. Source material: PBMCs. The V gene is TRBV7-8, the J gene TRBJ2-3; TRBD2 aligns across 14 bases. CDR3 sequence: CASSSGLAGAGGDGTDTQYF. The DNA of the CDR3 is TGTGCCAGCAGCTCGGGACTAGCGGGGGCCGGGGGCGACGGCACAGATACGCAGTATTTT.